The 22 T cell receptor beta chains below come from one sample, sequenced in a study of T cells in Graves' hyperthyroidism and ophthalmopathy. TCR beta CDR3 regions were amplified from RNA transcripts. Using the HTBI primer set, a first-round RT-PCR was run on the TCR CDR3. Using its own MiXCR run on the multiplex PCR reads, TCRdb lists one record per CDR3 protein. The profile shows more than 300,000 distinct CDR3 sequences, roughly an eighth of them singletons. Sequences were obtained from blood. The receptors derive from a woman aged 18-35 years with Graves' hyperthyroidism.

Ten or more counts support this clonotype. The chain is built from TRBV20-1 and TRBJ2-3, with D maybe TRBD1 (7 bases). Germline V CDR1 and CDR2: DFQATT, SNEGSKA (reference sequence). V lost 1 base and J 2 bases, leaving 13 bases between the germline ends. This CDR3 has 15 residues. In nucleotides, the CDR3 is TGCAGTGCTAGAGGCGGGGACAGTACCACAGATACGCAGTATTTT. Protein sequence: CSARGGDSTTDTQYF.

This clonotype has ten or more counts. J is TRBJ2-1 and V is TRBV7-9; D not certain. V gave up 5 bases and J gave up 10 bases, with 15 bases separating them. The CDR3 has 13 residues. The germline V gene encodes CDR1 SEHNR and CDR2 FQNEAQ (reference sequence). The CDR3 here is CASSPSRVDEQFF. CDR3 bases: TGTGCCAGCAGCCCGTCTAGGGTGGACGAGCAGTTCTTC.

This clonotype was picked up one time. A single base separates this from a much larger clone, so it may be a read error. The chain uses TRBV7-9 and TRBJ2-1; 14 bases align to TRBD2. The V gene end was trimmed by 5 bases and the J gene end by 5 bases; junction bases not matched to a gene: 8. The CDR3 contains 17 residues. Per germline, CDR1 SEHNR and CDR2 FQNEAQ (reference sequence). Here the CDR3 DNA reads TGTGCCAGCAGCCCCTCGGGACTAGCGGGAGCTGACAATGAGCAGTTCTTC. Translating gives CASSPSGLAGADNEQFF.

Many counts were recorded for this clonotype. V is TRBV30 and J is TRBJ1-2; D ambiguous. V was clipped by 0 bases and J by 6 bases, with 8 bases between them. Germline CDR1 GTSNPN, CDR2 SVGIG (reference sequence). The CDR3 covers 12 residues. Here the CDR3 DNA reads TGTGCCTGGAGTGTTGTGACGCATGGCTACACCTTC. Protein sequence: CAWSVVTHGYTF. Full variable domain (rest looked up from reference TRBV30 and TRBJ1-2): SQTIHQWPATLVQPVGSPLSLECTVEGTSNPNLYWYRQAAGRGLQLLFYSVGIGQISSEVPQNLSASRPQDRQFILSSKKLLLSDSGFYLCAWSVVTHGYTFGSGTRLTVV.

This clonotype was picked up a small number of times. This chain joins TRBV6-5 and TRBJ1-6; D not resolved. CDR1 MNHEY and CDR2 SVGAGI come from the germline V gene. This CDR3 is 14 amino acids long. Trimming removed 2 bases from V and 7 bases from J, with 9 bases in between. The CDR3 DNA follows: TGTGCCAGCAGTTACGTCGGGGAGAATTCACCCCTCCACTTT. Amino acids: CASSYVGENSPLHF.

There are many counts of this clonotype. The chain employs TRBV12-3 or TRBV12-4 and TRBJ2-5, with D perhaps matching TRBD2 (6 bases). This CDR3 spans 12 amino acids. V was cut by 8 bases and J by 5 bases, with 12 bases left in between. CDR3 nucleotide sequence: TGTGCCAGCGAGGGAGGTGCGGAGACCCAGTACTTC. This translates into CASEGGAETQYF.

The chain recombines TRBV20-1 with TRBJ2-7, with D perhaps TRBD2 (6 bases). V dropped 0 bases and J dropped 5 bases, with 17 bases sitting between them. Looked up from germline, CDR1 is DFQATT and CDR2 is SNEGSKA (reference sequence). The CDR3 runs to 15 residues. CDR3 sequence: CSAREAGKNKNEQYF. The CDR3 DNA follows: TGCAGTGCTAGAGAGGCGGGAAAAAACAAGAACGAGCAGTACTTC.

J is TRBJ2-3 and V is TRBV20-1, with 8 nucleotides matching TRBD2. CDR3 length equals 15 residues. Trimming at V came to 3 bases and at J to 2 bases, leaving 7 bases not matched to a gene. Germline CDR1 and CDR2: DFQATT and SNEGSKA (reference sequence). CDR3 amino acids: CSARKVSGNTDTQYF. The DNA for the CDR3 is TGCAGTGCTAGGAAGGTTAGCGGGAACACAGATACGCAGTATTTT.

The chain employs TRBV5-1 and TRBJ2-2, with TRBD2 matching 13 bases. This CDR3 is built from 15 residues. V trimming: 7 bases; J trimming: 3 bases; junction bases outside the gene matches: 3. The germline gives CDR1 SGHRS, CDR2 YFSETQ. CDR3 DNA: TGCGCCAGCGGACTAGCGGGGGCGTACACCGGGGAGCTGTTTTTT. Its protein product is CASGLAGAYTGELFF.

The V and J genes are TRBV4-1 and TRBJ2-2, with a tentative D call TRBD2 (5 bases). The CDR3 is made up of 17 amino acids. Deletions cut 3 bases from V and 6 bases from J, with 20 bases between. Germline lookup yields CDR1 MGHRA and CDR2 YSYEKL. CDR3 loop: CASSQGPPGYRPGELFF. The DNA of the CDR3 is TGCGCCAGCAGCCAGGGCCCTCCGGGGTATAGGCCCGGGGAGCTGTTTTTT.

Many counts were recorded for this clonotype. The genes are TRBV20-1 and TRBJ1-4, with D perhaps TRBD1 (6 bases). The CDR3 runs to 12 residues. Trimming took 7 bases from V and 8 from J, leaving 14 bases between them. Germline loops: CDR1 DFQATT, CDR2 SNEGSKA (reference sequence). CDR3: CSGQETGEKLFF. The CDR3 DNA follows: TGCAGTGGTCAGGAAACAGGGGAAAAACTGTTTTTT.

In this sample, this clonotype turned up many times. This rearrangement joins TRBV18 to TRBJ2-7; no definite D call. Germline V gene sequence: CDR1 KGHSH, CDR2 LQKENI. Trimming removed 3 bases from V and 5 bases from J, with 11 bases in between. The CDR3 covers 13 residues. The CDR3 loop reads CASSPMDAHEQYF. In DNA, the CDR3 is TGTGCCAGCTCACCTATGGACGCCCACGAGCAGTACTTC.

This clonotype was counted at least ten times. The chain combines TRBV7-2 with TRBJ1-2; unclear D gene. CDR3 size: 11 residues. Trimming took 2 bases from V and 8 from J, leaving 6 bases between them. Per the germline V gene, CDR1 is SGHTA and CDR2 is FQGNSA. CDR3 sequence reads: CASSLQNGYTF. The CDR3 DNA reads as TGTGCCAGCAGCTTACAGAACGGCTACACCTTC.

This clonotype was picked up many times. CDR3 sequence (DNA): TGTGCCAGCGTCTCCGTGGGTAGGGACGGGGAGCTGTTTTTT. The encoded protein is CASVSVGRDGELFF. The chain links TRBV28 to TRBJ2-2; D unclear. The ends were cut back, 8 bases at V and 7 bases at J, with 17 bases in the middle. Germline CDR1 MDHEN, CDR2 SYDVKM. The CDR3 sequence is 14 residues long.

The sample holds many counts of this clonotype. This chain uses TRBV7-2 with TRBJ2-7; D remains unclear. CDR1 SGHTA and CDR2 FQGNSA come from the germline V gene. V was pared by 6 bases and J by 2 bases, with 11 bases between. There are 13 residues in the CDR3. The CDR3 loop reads CASSFNEAYEQYF. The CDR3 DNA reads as TGTGCCAGCAGTTTTAATGAGGCCTACGAGCAGTACTTC. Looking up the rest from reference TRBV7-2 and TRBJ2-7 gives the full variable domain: GAGVSQSPSNKVTEKGKDVELRCDPISGHTALYWYRQSLGQGLEFLIYFQGNSAPDKSGLPSDRFSAERTGGSVSTLTIQRTQQEDSAVYLCASSFNEAYEQYFGPGTRLTVT.

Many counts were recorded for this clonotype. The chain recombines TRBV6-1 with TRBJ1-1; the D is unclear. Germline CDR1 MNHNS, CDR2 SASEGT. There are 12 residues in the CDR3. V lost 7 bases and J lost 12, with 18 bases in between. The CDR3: CASIQDGSETFF. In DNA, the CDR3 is TGTGCCAGCATTCAGGACGGGAGTGAGACTTTCTTT.

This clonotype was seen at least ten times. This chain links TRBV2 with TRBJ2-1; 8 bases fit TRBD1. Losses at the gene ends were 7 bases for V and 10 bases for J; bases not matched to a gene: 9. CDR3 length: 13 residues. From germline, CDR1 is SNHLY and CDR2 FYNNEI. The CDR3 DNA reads TGTGCCAGCACCCCAGGGGGCTCGGAGGAGCAGTTCTTC. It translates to CASTPGGSEEQFF.

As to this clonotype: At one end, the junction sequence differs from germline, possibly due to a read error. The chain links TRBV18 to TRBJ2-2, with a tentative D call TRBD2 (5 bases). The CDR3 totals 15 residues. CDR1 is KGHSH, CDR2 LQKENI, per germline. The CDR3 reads CASSHGRPNTGEPFF. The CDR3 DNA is TGTGCCAGCTCCCATGGACGTCCTAACACCGGGGAGCCGTTTTTT.

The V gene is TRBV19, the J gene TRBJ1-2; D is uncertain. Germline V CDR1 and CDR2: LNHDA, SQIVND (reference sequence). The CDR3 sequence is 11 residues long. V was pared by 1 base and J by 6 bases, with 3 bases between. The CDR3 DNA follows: TGTGCCAGTAGTATAGGTCATGGCTACACCTTC. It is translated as CASSIGHGYTF.

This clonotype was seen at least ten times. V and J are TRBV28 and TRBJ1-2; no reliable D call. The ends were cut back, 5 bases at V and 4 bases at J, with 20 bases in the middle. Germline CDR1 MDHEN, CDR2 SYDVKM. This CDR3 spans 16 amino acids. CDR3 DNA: TGTGCCAGCAGTCGGTTTACTACGCTCCTCCGCTATGGCTACACCTTC. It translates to CASSRFTTLLRYGYTF.

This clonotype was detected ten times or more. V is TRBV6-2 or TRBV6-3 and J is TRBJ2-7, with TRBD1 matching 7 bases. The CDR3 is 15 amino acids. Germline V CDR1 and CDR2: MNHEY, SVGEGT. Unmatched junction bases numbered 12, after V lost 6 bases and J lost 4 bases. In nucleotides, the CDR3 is TGTGCCAGCAGGGAAGAGAAGACAGGGTTTTACGAGCAGTACTTC. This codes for CASREEKTGFYEQYF.

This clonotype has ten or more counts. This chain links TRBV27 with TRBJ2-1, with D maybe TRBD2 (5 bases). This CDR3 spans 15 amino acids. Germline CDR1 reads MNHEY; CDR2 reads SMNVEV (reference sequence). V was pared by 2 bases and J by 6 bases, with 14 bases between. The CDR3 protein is CASSLSVGGTNEQFF. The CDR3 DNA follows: TGTGCCAGCAGTTTAAGTGTAGGAGGTACCAATGAGCAGTTCTTC.